This T cell receptor beta chain was captured by sequencing in a study of vaccination effects on CD4 cells after COVID-19. ViraFEST used viral peptide pools to expand antigen-specific CD4+ T cells before sequencing. Once cultured for approximately eleven days, the cells underwent separation to obtain CD4+ T cells. A positive SARS-CoV-2 PCR test fell between March and December 2020. Either the BNT162b2 or mRNA-1273 vaccine was given to participants in two doses. Cultures of over 1.5 million PBMC per well contained 9.5 to 10 IU/ml IL-2 plus 10 ug/ml peptides. Turning to this clone: As yet, its antigen is unknown.

General study results and limits: Marked clonal contraction of infection- and vaccine-induced clones was seen late after vaccination.

Method: immunoSEQ multiplex PCR; TCRdb's copy keeps in-frame clones and lacks some. The data contain fewer than 15,000 clones, 73% of them singletons. Germline CDR1 SGHRS, CDR2 YFSETQ. The CDR3 is made up of 15 amino acids. V lost 4 bases and J lost 7, with 17 bases in between. The chain employs TRBV5-1 and TRBJ2-2, with D possibly TRBD1 on 6 matching bases. Sequenced material: CD4+ T cells from PBMCs cultured with HCoV-NL63 spike peptides, taken after COVID-19 vaccination. The sequence came from a human donor who had a prior SARS-CoV-2 infection. This CDR3 reads CASSPQGSVGGELFF. The CDR3 coding sequence is TGCGCCAGCAGCCCACAGGGTTCGGTAGGCGGGGAGCTGTTTTTT.